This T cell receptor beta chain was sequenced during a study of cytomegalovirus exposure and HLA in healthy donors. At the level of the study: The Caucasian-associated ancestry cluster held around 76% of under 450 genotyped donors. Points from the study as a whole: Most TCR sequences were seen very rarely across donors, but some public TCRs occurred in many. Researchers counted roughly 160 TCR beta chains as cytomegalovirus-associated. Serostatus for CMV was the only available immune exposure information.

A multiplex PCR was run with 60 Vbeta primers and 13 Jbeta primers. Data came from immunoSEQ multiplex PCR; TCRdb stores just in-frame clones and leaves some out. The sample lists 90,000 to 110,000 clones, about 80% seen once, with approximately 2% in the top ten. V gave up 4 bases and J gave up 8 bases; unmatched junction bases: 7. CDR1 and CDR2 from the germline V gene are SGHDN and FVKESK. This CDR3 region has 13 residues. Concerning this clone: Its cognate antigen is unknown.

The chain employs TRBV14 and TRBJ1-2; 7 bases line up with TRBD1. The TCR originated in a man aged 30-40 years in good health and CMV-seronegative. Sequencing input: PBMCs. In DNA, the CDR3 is TGTGCCAGCAGCCTCCGGGACAGTCGAGGCTACACCTTC. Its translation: CASSLRDSRGYTF.